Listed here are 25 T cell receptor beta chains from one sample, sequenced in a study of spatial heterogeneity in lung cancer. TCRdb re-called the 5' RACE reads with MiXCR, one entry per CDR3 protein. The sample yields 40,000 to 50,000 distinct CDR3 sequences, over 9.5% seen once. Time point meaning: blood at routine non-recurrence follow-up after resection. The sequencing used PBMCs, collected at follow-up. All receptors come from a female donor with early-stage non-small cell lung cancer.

CDR3 nucleotides: TGCAGTGCTAGAGATCGGTGGGGGGGTAGCTCCTACGAGCAGTACTTC. It yields the protein CSARDRWGGSSYEQYF. The rearrangement uses TRBV20-1 and TRBJ2-7; 7 nucleotides agree with TRBD2. J gave up 0 bases and V 0 bases, and 8 bases lay outside the gene matches. Germline CDR1 is DFQATT and CDR2 is SNEGSKA (reference sequence). The CDR3 is 16 amino acids.

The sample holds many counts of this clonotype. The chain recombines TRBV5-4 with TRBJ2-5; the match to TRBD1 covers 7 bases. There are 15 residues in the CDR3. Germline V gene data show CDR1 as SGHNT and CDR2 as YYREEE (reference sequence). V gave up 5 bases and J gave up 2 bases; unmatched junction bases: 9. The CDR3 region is CASSRRPGQQETQYF. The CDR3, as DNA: TGTGCCAGCAGTCGTCGACCGGGACAGCAAGAGACCCAGTACTTC. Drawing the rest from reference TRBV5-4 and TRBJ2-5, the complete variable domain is ETGVTQSPTHLIKTRGQQVTLRCSSQSGHNTVSWYQQALGQGPQFIFQYYREEENGRGNFPPRFSGLQFPNYSSELNVNALELDDSALYLCASSRRPGQQETQYFGPGTRLLVL.

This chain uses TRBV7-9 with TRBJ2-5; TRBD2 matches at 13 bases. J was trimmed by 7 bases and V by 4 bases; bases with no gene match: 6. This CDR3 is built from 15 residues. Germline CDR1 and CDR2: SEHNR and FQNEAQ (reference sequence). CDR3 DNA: TGTGCCAGCAGCTCGGGACTAGCGGGGACTAGGACCCAGTACTTC. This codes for CASSSGLAGTRTQYF.

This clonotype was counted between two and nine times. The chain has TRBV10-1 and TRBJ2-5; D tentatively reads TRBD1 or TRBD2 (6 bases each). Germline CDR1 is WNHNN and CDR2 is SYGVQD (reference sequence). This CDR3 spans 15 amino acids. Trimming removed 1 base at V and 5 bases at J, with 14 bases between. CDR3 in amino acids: CASSEWGAEMETQYF. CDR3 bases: TGCGCCAGCAGTGAGTGGGGGGCGGAGATGGAGACCCAGTACTTC.

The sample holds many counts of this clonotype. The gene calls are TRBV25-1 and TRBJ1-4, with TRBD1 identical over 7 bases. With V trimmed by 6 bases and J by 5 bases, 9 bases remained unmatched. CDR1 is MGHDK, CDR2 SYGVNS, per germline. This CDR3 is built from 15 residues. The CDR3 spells CASSPGTVLNEKLFF. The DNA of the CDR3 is TGTGCCAGCAGCCCCGGGACAGTACTCAATGAAAAACTGTTTTTT.

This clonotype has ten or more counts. CDR3 DNA: TGTGCCAGCTCACCAGCTTTCGGGGGCAACTCCTACGAGCAGTACTTC. It yields the protein CASSPAFGGNSYEQYF. The V and J genes are TRBV18 and TRBJ2-7; D tentatively fits TRBD1 or TRBD2 (6 bases each). Germline loops: CDR1 KGHSH, CDR2 LQKENI. The V end was cut by 2 bases, the J end by 0 bases, with 14 bases between. CDR3 length: 16 residues.

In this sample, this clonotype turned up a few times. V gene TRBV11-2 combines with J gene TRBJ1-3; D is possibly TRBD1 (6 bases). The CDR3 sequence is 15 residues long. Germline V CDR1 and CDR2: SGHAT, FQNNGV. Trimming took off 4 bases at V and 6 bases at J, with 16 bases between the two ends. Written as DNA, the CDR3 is TGTGCCAGCAGCTCGTTAGGGGGAAAAAAAAACACCATATATTTT. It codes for CASSSLGGKKNTIYF.

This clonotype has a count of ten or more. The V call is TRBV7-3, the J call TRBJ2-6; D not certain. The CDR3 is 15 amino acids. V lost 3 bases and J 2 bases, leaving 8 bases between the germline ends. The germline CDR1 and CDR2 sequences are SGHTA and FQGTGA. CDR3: CASSFSLPGANVLTF. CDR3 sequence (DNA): TGTGCCAGCAGCTTTAGTTTACCTGGGGCCAACGTCCTGACTTTC.

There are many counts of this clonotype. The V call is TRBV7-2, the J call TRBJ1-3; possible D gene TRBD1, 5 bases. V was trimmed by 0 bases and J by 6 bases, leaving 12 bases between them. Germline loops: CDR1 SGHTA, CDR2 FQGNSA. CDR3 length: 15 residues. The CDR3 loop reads CASSLAAGRENTIYF. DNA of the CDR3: TGTGCCAGCAGCTTAGCTGCAGGGCGAGAAAACACCATATATTTT.

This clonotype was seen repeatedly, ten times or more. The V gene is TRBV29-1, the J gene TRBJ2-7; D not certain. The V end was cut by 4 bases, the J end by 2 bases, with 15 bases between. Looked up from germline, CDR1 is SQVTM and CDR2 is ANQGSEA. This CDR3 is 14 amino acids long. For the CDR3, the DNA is TGCAGCGTTGTGACGCCGATAGGCCCCTACGAGCAGTACTTC. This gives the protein CSVVTPIGPYEQYF.

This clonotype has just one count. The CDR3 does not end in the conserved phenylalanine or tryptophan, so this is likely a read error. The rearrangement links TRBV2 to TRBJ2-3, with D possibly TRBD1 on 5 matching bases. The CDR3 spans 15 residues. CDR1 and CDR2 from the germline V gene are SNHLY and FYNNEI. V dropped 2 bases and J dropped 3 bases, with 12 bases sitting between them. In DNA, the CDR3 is TGTGCCAGCAGTGAACCGCAGGGAAGGACAGATACGCAGTATTCT. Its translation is CASSEPQGRTDTQYS.

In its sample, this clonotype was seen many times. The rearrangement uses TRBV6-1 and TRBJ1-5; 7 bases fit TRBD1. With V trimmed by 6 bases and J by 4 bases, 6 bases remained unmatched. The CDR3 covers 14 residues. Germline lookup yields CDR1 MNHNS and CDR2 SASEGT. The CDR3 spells CASRTTGLNQPQHF. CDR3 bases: TGTGCCAGCAGGACGACAGGGTTAAATCAGCCCCAGCATTTT.

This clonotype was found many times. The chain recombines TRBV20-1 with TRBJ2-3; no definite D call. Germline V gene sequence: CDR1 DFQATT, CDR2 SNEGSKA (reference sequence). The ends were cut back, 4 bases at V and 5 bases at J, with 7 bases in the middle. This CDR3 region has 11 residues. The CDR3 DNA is TGCAGTGCTACTAGACAAGATACGCAGTATTTT. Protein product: CSATRQDTQYF.

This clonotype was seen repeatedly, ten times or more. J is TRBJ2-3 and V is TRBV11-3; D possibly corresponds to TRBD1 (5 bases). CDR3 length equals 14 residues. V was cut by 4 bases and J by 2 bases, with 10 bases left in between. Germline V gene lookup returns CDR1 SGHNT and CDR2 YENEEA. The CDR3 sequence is CASSSRQNTDTQYF. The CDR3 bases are TGTGCCAGCAGCTCCCGACAGAACACAGATACGCAGTATTTT.

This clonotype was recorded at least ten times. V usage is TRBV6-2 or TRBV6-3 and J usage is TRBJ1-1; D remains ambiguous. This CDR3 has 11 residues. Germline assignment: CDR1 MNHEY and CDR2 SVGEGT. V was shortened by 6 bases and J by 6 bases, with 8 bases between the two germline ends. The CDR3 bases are TGTGCCAGCAGGGACGAAGCTGAAGCTTTCTTT. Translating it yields CASRDEAEAFF.

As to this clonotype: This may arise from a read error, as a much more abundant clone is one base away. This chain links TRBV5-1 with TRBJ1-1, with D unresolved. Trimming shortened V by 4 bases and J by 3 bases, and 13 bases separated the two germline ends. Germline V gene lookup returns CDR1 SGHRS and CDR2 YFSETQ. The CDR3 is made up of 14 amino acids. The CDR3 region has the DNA TGCGCCAGCAGCCCCGTCCTGAGGGACACTGAAGCTTTCTTT. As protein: CASSPVLRDTEAFF.

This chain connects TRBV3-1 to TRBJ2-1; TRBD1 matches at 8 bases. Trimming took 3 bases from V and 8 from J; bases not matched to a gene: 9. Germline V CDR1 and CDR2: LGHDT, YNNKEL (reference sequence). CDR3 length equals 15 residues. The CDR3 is CASSHLQGASDEQFF. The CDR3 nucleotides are TGTGCCAGCAGCCACCTCCAGGGGGCGTCGGATGAGCAGTTCTTC.

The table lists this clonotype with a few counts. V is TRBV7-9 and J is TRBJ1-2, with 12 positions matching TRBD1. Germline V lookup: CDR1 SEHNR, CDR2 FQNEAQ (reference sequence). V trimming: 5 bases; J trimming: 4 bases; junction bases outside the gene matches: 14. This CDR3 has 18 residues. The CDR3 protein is CASSPGTGGSVNRYGYTF. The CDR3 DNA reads TGTGCCAGCAGCCCGGGGACAGGGGGCTCCGTAAACCGCTATGGCTACACCTTC.

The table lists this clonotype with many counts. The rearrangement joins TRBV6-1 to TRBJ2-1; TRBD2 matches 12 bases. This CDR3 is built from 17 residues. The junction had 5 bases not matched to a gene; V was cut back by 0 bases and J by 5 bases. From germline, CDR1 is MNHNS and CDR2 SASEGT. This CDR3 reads CASSEAALAGGHNEQFF. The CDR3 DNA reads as TGTGCCAGCAGTGAAGCGGCGCTAGCGGGGGGGCACAATGAGCAGTTCTTC.

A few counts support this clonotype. CDR3 sequence: CASKSTGVVFNYGYTF. In DNA, the CDR3 is TGTGCCAGTAAATCAACAGGGGTAGTTTTTAACTATGGCTACACCTTC. The chain uses TRBV19 and TRBJ1-2; the match to TRBD1 covers 7 bases. The germline CDR1 and CDR2 sequences are LNHDA and SQIVND (reference sequence). This CDR3 is 16 amino acids long. The junction had 12 bases not matched to a gene; V was cut back by 7 bases and J by 1 base.

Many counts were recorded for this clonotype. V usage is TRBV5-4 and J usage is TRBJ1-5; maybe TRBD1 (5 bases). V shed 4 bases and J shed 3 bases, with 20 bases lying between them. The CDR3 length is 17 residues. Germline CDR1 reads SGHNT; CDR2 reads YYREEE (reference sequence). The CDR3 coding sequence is TGTGCCAGCAGCCCAAATCAGAGACAGAACTCCAATCAGCCCCAGCATTTT. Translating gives CASSPNQRQNSNQPQHF.

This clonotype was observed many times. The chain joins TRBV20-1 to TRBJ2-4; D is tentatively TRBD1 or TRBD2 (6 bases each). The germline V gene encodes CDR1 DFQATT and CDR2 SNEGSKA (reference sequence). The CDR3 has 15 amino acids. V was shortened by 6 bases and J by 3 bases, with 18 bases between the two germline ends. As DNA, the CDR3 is TGCAGTGCGCCAAACGAGGAGGGGGTCAAAAACATTCAGTACTTC. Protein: CSAPNEEGVKNIQYF.

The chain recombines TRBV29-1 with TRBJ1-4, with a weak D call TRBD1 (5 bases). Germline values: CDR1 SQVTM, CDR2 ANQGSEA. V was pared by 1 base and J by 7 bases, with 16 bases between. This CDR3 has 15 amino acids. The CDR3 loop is CSVEARGEGREKLFF. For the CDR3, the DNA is TGCAGCGTTGAAGCACGGGGGGAAGGTCGTGAAAAACTGTTTTTT.

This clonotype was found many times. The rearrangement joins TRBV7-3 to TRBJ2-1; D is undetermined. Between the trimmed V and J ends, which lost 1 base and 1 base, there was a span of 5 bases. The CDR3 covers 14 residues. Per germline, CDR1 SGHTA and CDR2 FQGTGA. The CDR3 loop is CASSLRGSYNEQFF. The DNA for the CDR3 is TGTGCCAGCAGCTTAAGAGGTTCCTACAATGAGCAGTTCTTC.

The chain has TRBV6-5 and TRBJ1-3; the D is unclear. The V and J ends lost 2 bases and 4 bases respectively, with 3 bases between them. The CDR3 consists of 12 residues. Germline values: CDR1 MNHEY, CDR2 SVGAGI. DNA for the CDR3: TGTGCCAGCAGTTACGGGGGAAACACCATATATTTT. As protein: CASSYGGNTIYF.